What follows are 24 T cell receptor beta chains derived from one specimen sequenced in a study of a mutant IDH1 vaccine in newly diagnosed glioma (dated by TCRdb to the early 2020s). What this sample's time point label stands for: week 11, during vaccination. Every vaccine dose consisted of 300 ug of a 20-mer mutant IDH1 peptide in Montanide, administered subcutaneously together with topical imiquimod. No antigens are known for them. The library was prepared using the immunoSEQ multiplex PCR assay. This immuneACCESS table, as held by TCRdb, lists in-frame sequences with V and J called but not all clones. Of the missing ones, under half trace to an unresolved V gene in checked studies; the others have no known cause. Within this sample are roughly 48,000 clones, with 91% of them counted one time only. The ten largest make up about 2.4% of the sample. The sequences come from PBMCs, collected from a glioma patient whose treatment included an IDH1 peptide vaccine. The receptors derive from a man between 50 and 59 years old with glioma.

The chain uses TRBV2 and TRBJ2-1; TRBD2 agrees at 9 bases. CDR3 length: 14 residues. Germline V CDR1 and CDR2: SNHLY, FYNNEI. The V segment lost 7 bases and the J segment 2 bases; nucleotides outside the gene matches: 3. CDR3 nucleotide sequence: TGTGCCAGCATTCGACTAGCGGCCTACAATGAGCAGTTCTTC. This translates into CASIRLAAYNEQFF.

This clone was detected only a few times. The CDR3 DNA follows: TGTGCCAGCAGTTATGACAGGGGGTCCTACGAGCAGTACTTC. Amino acids: CASSYDRGSYEQYF. The chain couples TRBV6-5 to TRBJ2-7; TRBD1 aligns across 9 bases. CDR1 MNHEY and CDR2 SVGAGI come from the germline V gene. The CDR3 is 14 residues long. The ends lost 3 bases at V and 1 base at J; junction bases unmatched: 1.

The chain couples TRBV7-2 to TRBJ2-1, with D possibly TRBD1 on 5 matching bases. Germline CDR1 reads SGHTA; CDR2 reads FQGNSA. V shed 2 bases and J shed 4 bases, with 9 bases lying between them. The CDR3 loop spans 14 amino acids. The CDR3 protein is CASSLSPGYNEQFF. The DNA for the CDR3 is TGTGCCAGCAGCTTATCCCCAGGGTACAATGAGCAGTTCTTC.

This clone was observed once. The chain employs TRBV9 and TRBJ1-2; weak D call: TRBD1 (6 bases). This CDR3 has 13 amino acids. The V end lost 5 bases, the J end lost 6 bases, and 14 bases lay between the germline ends. Germline CDR1 reads SGDLS; CDR2 reads YYNGEE. The DNA of the CDR3 is TGTGCCAGCAGGGCAGGGGCAGGGGATGGCTACACCTTC. It translates to CASRAGAGDGYTF.

The V and J genes are TRBV4-1 and TRBJ2-1; D possibly corresponds to TRBD2 (7 bases). Trimming left V 4 bases short and J 0 bases short, with 13 bases between. Looked up from germline, CDR1 is MGHRA and CDR2 is YSYEKL. The CDR3 runs 16 residues. This CDR3 is CASSRAGQSSYNEQFF. Here the CDR3 DNA reads TGCGCCAGCAGCCGAGCGGGACAAAGCTCCTACAATGAGCAGTTCTTC.

The chain carries TRBV2 and TRBJ1-5, with TRBD1 identical over 8 bases. In germline, CDR1 is SNHLY, CDR2 FYNNEI. V trimming: 6 bases; J trimming: 1 base; junction bases outside the gene matches: 2. The CDR3 runs 14 residues. The CDR3 region is CASRQGESNQPQHF. The CDR3, as DNA: TGTGCCAGCAGACAGGGGGAGAGCAATCAGCCCCAGCATTTT.

This rearrangement joins TRBV27 to TRBJ2-7; maybe TRBD2 (5 bases). The CDR3 covers 14 residues. Per germline, CDR1 MNHEY and CDR2 SMNVEV (reference sequence). The CDR3, as DNA: TGTGCTTGCGGGTCCACCCCCAGCTCCTACGAGCAGTACTTC. Translating it yields CACGSTPSSYEQYF.

The V gene is TRBV5-1, the J gene TRBJ1-3; D not resolved. Deletions cut 0 bases from V and 0 bases from J, with 4 bases between. The CDR3 covers 14 residues. The germline CDR1 and CDR2 sequences are SGHRS and YFSETQ. Written as DNA, the CDR3 is TGCGCCAGCAGCTTGGGTCACTCTGGAAACACCATATATTTT. Its translation is CASSLGHSGNTIYF.

A single count supports this clone. The chain links TRBV19 to TRBJ1-4; D is unresolved. V lost 2 bases to trimming and J lost 3 bases, with 13 bases between them. Looked up from germline, CDR1 is LNHDA and CDR2 is SQIVND (reference sequence). This CDR3 is built from 16 residues. CDR3 loop: CASSISPEIPNEKLFF. The DNA of the CDR3 is TGTGCCAGTAGTATAAGTCCGGAGATTCCTAATGAAAAACTGTTTTTT.

The V and J genes are TRBV11-3 and TRBJ2-1; TRBD2 matches 9 bases. Germline trimming cut 5 bases from V and 6 bases from J; bases unmatched to any gene: 5. This CDR3 contains 14 residues. Germline loops: CDR1 SGHNT, CDR2 YENEEA. The DNA of the CDR3 is TGTGCCAGCAGCCCAAGACTAGCGGTCAATGAGCAGTTCTTC. Amino acids: CASSPRLAVNEQFF.

This sequence joins TRBV6-5 and TRBJ1-1; 7 nucleotides line up with TRBD1. This CDR3 comprises 14 residues. Germline V lookup: CDR1 MNHEY, CDR2 SVGAGI. Unmatched junction bases numbered 12, after V lost 5 bases and J lost 9 bases. CDR3 coding DNA: TGTGCCAGCAGTCCAGGACAGGTCCCCTCTCAAGCTTTCTTT. Residues: CASSPGQVPSQAFF.

The V call is TRBV5-5, the J call TRBJ2-5; D gene unclear. The CDR3 runs to 13 residues. The V end lost 4 bases, the J end lost 3 bases, and 10 bases lay between the germline ends. Germline V gene data show CDR1 as SGHKS and CDR2 as YYEKEE (reference sequence). The CDR3 spells CASSLLFEETQYF. The CDR3 nucleotides are TGTGCCAGCAGCCTGCTGTTCGAAGAGACCCAGTACTTC.

The V call is TRBV11-2, the J call TRBJ2-7, with 7 nucleotides matching TRBD2. The V and J ends lost 1 base and 4 bases, in that order; junction bases with no gene match: 4. The CDR3 sequence is 14 residues long. Germline CDR1 SGHAT, CDR2 FQNNGV. CDR3 amino acids: CASSLGLAGYEQYF. Written as DNA, the CDR3 is TGTGCCAGCAGCTTAGGACTAGCCGGATACGAGCAGTACTTC.

V and J are TRBV28 and TRBJ2-7; 8 nucleotides agree with TRBD2. CDR3 length: 16 amino acids. V lost 2 bases to trimming and J lost 2 bases; unmatched junction nucleotides: 8. The germline V gene has CDR1 MDHEN and CDR2 SYDVKM. In DNA form, the CDR3 reads TGTGCCAGCAGTTTAATCCCGGGAGGGGGAACCTACGAGCAGTACTTC. This encodes CASSLIPGGGTYEQYF.

This chain connects TRBV7-8 to TRBJ2-1; D is uncertain. There are 14 residues in the CDR3. Germline V CDR1 and CDR2: SGHVS, FQNEAQ. V lost 1 base and J 4 bases, leaving 8 bases between the germline ends. In nucleotides, the CDR3 is TGTGCCAGCAGCTTAGAACGGCAATACAATGAGCAGTTCTTC. It codes for CASSLERQYNEQFF.

The V call is TRBV19, the J call TRBJ1-1, with 10 nucleotides matching TRBD1. Losses at the gene ends were 10 bases for V and 1 base for J; bases not matched to a gene: 3. This CDR3 contains 13 residues. Germline V CDR1 and CDR2: LNHDA, SQIVND (reference sequence). The CDR3 spells CATGQGGNTEAFF. CDR3 coding DNA: TGTGCCACAGGACAGGGGGGGAACACTGAAGCTTTCTTT.

This clone was observed a few times. The chain employs TRBV2 and TRBJ1-2; D call uncertain. Trimming cost V 5 bases and J 8 bases, with 15 bases left between them. The germline V gene encodes CDR1 SNHLY and CDR2 FYNNEI. This CDR3 comprises 13 residues. CDR3 region: CASSKAPIKGYTF. The CDR3 DNA follows: TGTGCCAGCAGTAAGGCCCCAATCAAGGGCTACACCTTC.

The chain recombines TRBV9 with TRBJ2-3; 8 bases are shared with TRBD1. Germline V gives CDR1 SGDLS, CDR2 YYNGEE. V trimming: 3 bases; J trimming: 2 bases; junction bases outside the gene matches: 5. CDR3 length: 15 amino acids. CDR3 bases: TGTGCCAGCAGCGAGGGGGGACAGGACACAGATACGCAGTATTTT. Its translation is CASSEGGQDTDTQYF.

The chain couples TRBV6-6 to TRBJ1-2; TRBD1 is a possible D gene (5 bases). Between the trimmed V and J ends, which lost 9 bases and 8 bases, there was a span of 19 bases. The germline V gene encodes CDR1 MNHNY and CDR2 SVGAGI (reference sequence). CDR3 size: 13 residues. The CDR3 reads CASSPGRPRGYTF. The CDR3 DNA is TGTGCCAGTTCACCGGGACGCCCAAGAGGCTACACCTTC.

J is TRBJ1-3 and V is TRBV11-2, with unresolved D. The germline gives CDR1 SGHAT, CDR2 FQNNGV. This CDR3 has 15 amino acids. Trimming stripped 5 bases from V and 4 bases from J, with 15 bases between. In DNA form, the CDR3 reads TGTGCCAGCAGCCGACATATTACTGGGGGAAACACCATATATTTT. Its translation: CASSRHITGGNTIYF.

The V and J genes are TRBV7-2 and TRBJ2-1, with D maybe TRBD1 (5 bases). Germline CDR1 and CDR2: SGHTA and FQGNSA. Trimming took off 8 bases at V and 4 bases at J, with 15 bases between the two ends. The CDR3 has 14 amino acids. The CDR3 spells CASRSPDIYNEQFF. The CDR3 nucleotides read TGTGCCAGCCGCTCGCCGGACATTTACAATGAGCAGTTCTTC.

The chain carries TRBV7-6 and TRBJ1-6, with D possibly being TRBD1 (6 bases). Trimming shortened V by 2 bases and J by 7 bases, and 12 bases separated the two germline ends. Looked up from germline, CDR1 is SGHVS and CDR2 is FNYEAQ. The CDR3 totals 15 residues. The CDR3 DNA reads as TGTGCCAGCAGCTTAAACAGGGATCGAAATTCACCCCTCCACTTT. This codes for CASSLNRDRNSPLHF.

This chain joins TRBV27 and TRBJ2-5; possibly TRBD2 for D (6 bases). The CDR3 totals 14 residues. Trimming shortened V by 6 bases and J by 1 base, and 12 bases separated the two germline ends. The germline CDR1 and CDR2 sequences are MNHEY and SMNVEV (reference sequence). The CDR3 region has the DNA TGTGCCAGCAGGCAGGGACTGCCCCAAGAGACCCAGTACTTC. Translated, it gives CASRQGLPQETQYF.

This rearrangement joins TRBV2 to TRBJ2-7; 9 bases line up with TRBD1. Germline V gene lookup returns CDR1 SNHLY and CDR2 FYNNEI. The CDR3 sequence is 12 residues long. The V segment lost 6 bases and the J segment 9 bases; nucleotides outside the gene matches: 6. The CDR3 sequence: CASRNRGLGQYF. In DNA form, the CDR3 reads TGTGCCAGCAGAAACAGGGGGCTTGGGCAGTACTTC.